The rows below give T cell receptor beta chains drawn from one sample of a study of cytomegalovirus exposure and HLA in healthy donors. Measured with immunoSEQ multiplex PCR; TCRdb has only the in-frame clones, and not every one. The table counts over 80,000 clones; roughly 6% lies in the top ten. The sample was PBMCs. Receptor source: a girl aged 10 to 17 in good health and CMV-seropositive. Both conserved end residues are part of each CDR3.

V,J,CDR3
TRBV18,TRBJ1-4,CASSQDRNEKLFF
TRBV6-1,TRBJ1-4,CASSGRQGLGEKLFF
TRBV29-1,TRBJ2-7,CSVGAGIEQYF
TRBV6-5,TRBJ1-2,CASAGGTRAYGYTF
TRBV5-4,TRBJ1-1,CASSFVFRGRTEAFF
TRBV4-1,TRBJ1-6,CASSQDTDPRVSPLHF
TRBV25-1,TRBJ1-2,CASSEGQGAALYGYTF
TRBV7-9,TRBJ2-7,CASTTDTGTSSYEQYF
TRBV4-3,TRBJ2-3,CASSQVWGGADTQYF
TRBV4-1,TRBJ1-2,CASSQSPGTGYGYTF
TRBV30,TRBJ1-1,CASTGMRNTEAFF
TRBV13,TRBJ2-1,CASRRGGAHNEQFF
TRBV5-5,TRBJ1-1,CASSPDNSRVAFF
TRBV6-5,TRBJ1-1,CASRDTGGTFF
TRBV7-9,TRBJ1-1,CASSVSLDTAFF
TRBV4-3,TRBJ2-1,CASSQVFPTSIDEQFF
TRBV28,TRBJ1-2,CASTETGWDYGYTF
TRBV2,TRBJ2-4,CASSAAKNIQYF
TRBV7-9,TRBJ1-1,CASSLTAAAEAFF
TRBV4-2,TRBJ1-1,CASSLGVGNTEAFF
TRBV7-9,TRBJ2-5,CASSPRAGEKWRTQYF
TRBV5-6,TRBJ2-7,CASSFSGSYEQYF
TRBV5-1,TRBJ2-1,CASTTDGYEQFF
TRBV5-4,TRBJ2-2,CASSLDRGAGELFF
TRBV27,TRBJ1-5,CASSAQRASTDQPQHF
TRBV4-2,TRBJ2-1,CASSRYPSGGHNEQFF
TRBV5-4,TRBJ2-3,CASTLGGYTDTQYF
TRBV15,TRBJ1-2,CATSFGTEKTNYGYTF
TRBV29-1,TRBJ1-1,CSVGFYSMNTEAFF
TRBV7-3,TRBJ1-2,CASSPTGYDGYTF
TRBV7-2,TRBJ2-5,CASRLPGGRGETQYF
TRBV13,TRBJ1-2,CASSTGFYGYTF
TRBV6-5,TRBJ1-2,CASSYSGVGGYTF
TRBV9,TRBJ2-3,CASSPILAGVPDTQYF
TRBV10-3,TRBJ2-7,CAISESAGKSSYEQYF
TRBV25-1,TRBJ1-2,CASSEYGYGYTF
TRBV2,TRBJ1-3,CASSEPTLAGNTIYF
TRBV5-4,TRBJ2-7,CASSLNAYEQYF
TRBV6-1,TRBJ2-7,CASSGASGFYEQYF
TRBV10-3,TRBJ2-3,CAISDPGTRTADTQYF
TRBV9,TRBJ1-2,CASSAGGANYGYTF
TRBV27,TRBJ2-7,CASSLSRAGYEQYF
TRBV10-3,TRBJ1-6,CAISDLQGNSPLHF
TRBV5-1,TRBJ2-1,CASSPGVALNEQFF
TRBV6-5,TRBJ2-5,CASRIAGGPETQYF
TRBV7-5,TRBJ2-3,CVRSLVSVKQRGADTQYF
TRBV11-2,TRBJ2-7,CASSLADRGFEEQYF
TRBV5-6,TRBJ1-4,CASSIKPGQGEEKLFF
TRBV11-2,TRBJ2-3,CASSLSTVSTDTQYF
TRBV4-3,TRBJ1-1,CASSQEDQGASRAFF